These 24 T cell receptor beta chains were sequenced from one sample in a study of blood T cell repertoires in COVID-19. Method: immunoSEQ multiplex PCR; TCRdb's copy keeps in-frame clones and lacks some. The sample lists more than 110,000 clones; approximately 78% were seen once. Specimen: PBMCs or T cells enriched from blood (not recorded which). The receptor source for this set is a woman between 45 and 60 years old who had recovered from COVID-19.

The CDR3 coding sequence is TGCGCCAGCGGCCTCTCCGGGGGAAACACCATATATTTT. Translation gives CASGLSGGNTIYF. V and J are TRBV10-2 and TRBJ1-3; D is ambiguous. Germline V gene sequence: CDR1 WSHSY, CDR2 SAAADI. Trimming removed 8 bases at V and 4 bases at J, with 12 bases between. CDR3 length equals 13 residues.

The CDR3 bases are TGTGCCAGCTACGGGAACACTGAAGCTTTCTTT. Translation gives CASYGNTEAFF. V gene TRBV11-1 combines with J gene TRBJ1-1, with D uncertain. The CDR3 length is 11 residues. Germline CDR1 SGHAT, CDR2 FQDESV (reference sequence). V lost 8 bases, J lost 1 base, and 5 bases lay in between.

The genes are TRBV2 and TRBJ2-1; 12 bases align to TRBD2. The CDR3 consists of 13 residues. V gave up 8 bases and J gave up 8 bases; unmatched junction bases: 4. From germline, CDR1 is SNHLY and CDR2 FYNNEI. The CDR3 protein is CASSSGGADEQFF. In DNA, the CDR3 is TGTGCCAGCTCTAGCGGGGGGGCCGATGAGCAGTTCTTC.

CDR3: CSPGGGGDTQYF. In nucleotides, the CDR3 is TGCAGCCCGGGGGGGGGTGGAGATACGCAGTATTTT. V is TRBV29-1 and J is TRBJ2-3; 8 bases fit TRBD2. J lost 5 bases, V lost 8 bases, and 6 bases had no gene match. Germline V gene data show CDR1 as SQVTM and CDR2 as ANQGSEA. The CDR3 contains 12 residues.

CDR3 DNA: TGTGCCAGCACCGGGTACAGGCATGGCTACACCTTC. It translates to CASTGYRHGYTF. This chain joins TRBV6-5 and TRBJ1-2; D is perhaps TRBD1 (5 bases). Germline V gene data show CDR1 as MNHEY and CDR2 as SVGAGI. This CDR3 contains 12 residues. The V end was cut by 7 bases, the J end by 6 bases, with 12 bases between.

The chain has TRBV3-1 (or the pseudogene TRBV3-2) and TRBJ1-4, with TRBD1 matching over 7 bases. The CDR3 has 19 amino acids. The trim removed 4 bases at V and 4 bases at J, leaving 18 bases unmatched. Germline V gene sequence: CDR1 LGHDT, CDR2 YNNKEL (reference sequence). CDR3 nucleotide sequence: TGTGCCAGCAGCCCTTACTTACAGGGGTCGGGTCGTTTTAATGAAAAACTGTTTTTT. Translating gives CASSPYLQGSGRFNEKLFF.

This clone appeared a few times. The CDR3 protein is CASSIERNYGYTF. The CDR3 bases are TGTGCCAGTAGTATAGAACGGAACTATGGCTACACCTTC. The chain employs TRBV19 and TRBJ1-2; D call uncertain. The CDR3 has 13 residues. CDR1 and CDR2 from the germline V gene are LNHDA and SQIVND (reference sequence). V shed 0 bases and J shed 2 bases, with 4 bases lying between them.

This chain links TRBV15 with TRBJ1-5, with 9 bases aligning to TRBD1. The junction had 7 bases not matched to a gene; V was cut back by 2 bases and J by 5 bases. CDR1 LNHNV and CDR2 YYDKDF come from the germline V gene (reference sequence). This CDR3 comprises 16 residues. The CDR3 DNA reads TGTGCCACCAGCAGACCGGGGACAGGGTGGGATCAGCCCCAGCATTTT. Translating it yields CATSRPGTGWDQPQHF.

The rearrangement links TRBV9 to TRBJ2-1, with D perhaps TRBD2 (6 bases). Germline V gene lookup returns CDR1 SGDLS and CDR2 YYNGEE. The CDR3 sequence is 15 residues long. Trimming removed 4 bases at V and 8 bases at J, with 19 bases between. Written as DNA, the CDR3 is TGTGCCAGCAGCTTCCGACTGGGGGAGGTCGATGAGCAGTTCTTC. It specifies CASSFRLGEVDEQFF.

The genes are TRBV12-3 or TRBV12-4 and TRBJ1-2; no clear D gene. The CDR3 loop spans 13 amino acids. V was cut by 1 base and J by 7 bases, with 10 bases left in between. CDR3 in DNA: TGTGCCAGCAGTTTAGGCCAGGCGGGTGGCTACACCTTC. Translating gives CASSLGQAGGYTF.

This clone was found once. V is TRBV6-6 and J is TRBJ1-1; the D gene is possibly TRBD1 (6 bases). Germline CDR1 MNHNY, CDR2 SVGAGI (reference sequence). The CDR3 runs to 14 residues. The ends were cut back, 7 bases at V and 1 base at J, with 13 bases in the middle. CDR3 region: CASISDSRNTEAFF. The CDR3 nucleotides read TGTGCCAGCATTTCGGACAGCCGGAACACTGAAGCTTTCTTT.

The gene calls are TRBV24-1 and TRBJ1-2, with 10 positions matching TRBD1. J gave up 8 bases and V 3 bases, and 8 bases lay outside the gene matches. Germline CDR1 is KGHDR and CDR2 is SFDVKD. This CDR3 has 15 amino acids. CDR3 bases: TGTGCCACCAGTGATCCCGGGACAGGGGAAACGGGCTACACCTTC. Amino acids: CATSDPGTGETGYTF.

V is TRBV7-9 and J is TRBJ2-7, with D perhaps TRBD2 (6 bases). V gave up 5 bases and J gave up 3 bases, with 14 bases separating them. Germline loops: CDR1 SEHNR, CDR2 FQNEAQ (reference sequence). The CDR3 has 14 residues. The CDR3 DNA follows: TGTGCCAGCAGCCCTCGGGACTCCGTCTACGAGCAGTACTTC. Encoded protein: CASSPRDSVYEQYF.

J is TRBJ2-7 and V is TRBV3-1 (or the pseudogene TRBV3-2), with D possibly matching TRBD2 (6 bases). V gave up 4 bases and J gave up 7 bases, with 14 bases separating them. The CDR3 sequence is 13 residues long. The germline V gene encodes CDR1 LGHDT and CDR2 YNNKEL (reference sequence). Written as DNA, the CDR3 is TGTGCCAGCAGCCCGCGGGACCACGGGGAGCAGTACTTC. This translates into CASSPRDHGEQYF.

CDR3 in amino acids: CAISPGQATGELFF. As DNA, the CDR3 is TGTGCCATCAGCCCGGGACAGGCGACCGGGGAGCTGTTTTTT. This rearrangement joins TRBV10-3 to TRBJ2-2; 8 nucleotides agree with TRBD1. From germline, CDR1 is ENHRY and CDR2 SYGVKD. This CDR3 is 14 amino acids long. V lost 6 bases, J lost 5 bases, and 5 bases stayed unmatched.

The chain joins TRBV4-2 to TRBJ2-5, with TRBD2 matching over 7 bases. Losses at the gene ends were 0 bases for V and 1 base for J; bases not matched to a gene: 5. Germline CDR1 is LGHNA and CDR2 is YNFKEQ. The CDR3 sequence is 16 residues long. The CDR3 spells CASSQDPGGTQETQYF. CDR3 coding DNA: TGTGCCAGCAGCCAAGACCCCGGGGGGACCCAAGAGACCCAGTACTTC.

The rearrangement links TRBV19 to TRBJ1-2; 8 bases map to TRBD1. CDR1 is LNHDA and CDR2 is SQIVND in the germline V gene (reference sequence). V lost 8 bases and J lost 4; bases outside the gene matches: 6. The length of the CDR3 is 13 residues. In DNA, the CDR3 is TGTGCCAGTGGAACAGGGGGAGGCTATGGCTACACCTTC. It codes for CASGTGGGYGYTF.

This chain uses TRBV28 with TRBJ1-2; D not resolved. Trimming pared 7 bases from V and 4 bases from J, leaving 16 bases between. Looked up from germline, CDR1 is MDHEN and CDR2 is SYDVKM. The length of the CDR3 is 14 residues. The CDR3: CASNWAPEIYGYTF. Here the CDR3 DNA reads TGTGCCAGCAATTGGGCACCTGAAATCTATGGCTACACCTTC.

J is TRBJ2-2 and V is TRBV2, with 9 bases that match TRBD1. The junction had 10 bases not matched to a gene; V was cut back by 4 bases and J by 4 bases. Germline CDR1 reads SNHLY; CDR2 reads FYNNEI. The CDR3 sequence is 17 residues long. CDR3: CASSARRGQGVTGELFF. Here the CDR3 DNA reads TGTGCCAGCAGTGCGCGTCGGGGACAGGGAGTCACCGGGGAGCTGTTTTTT.

The genes are TRBV7-9 and TRBJ1-3, with TRBD1 matching over 7 bases. This CDR3 region has 14 residues. V was pared by 3 bases and J by 10 bases, with 9 bases of the junction left unmatched. CDR1 is SEHNR, CDR2 FQNEAQ, per germline (reference sequence). In DNA, the CDR3 is TGTGCCAGCAGCTTCGGACAGGCCGCTGGGACCATATATTTT. This translates into CASSFGQAAGTIYF.

This rearrangement joins TRBV2 to TRBJ2-7, with 10 bases matching TRBD1. Looked up from germline, CDR1 is SNHLY and CDR2 is FYNNEI. J lost 4 bases, V lost 7 bases, and 7 bases had no gene match. The length of the CDR3 is 14 residues. As DNA, the CDR3 is TGTGCCAGCATTGACTGGGACAGGGGATACGAGCAGTACTTC. Encoded protein: CASIDWDRGYEQYF.

The J gene is TRBJ1-2, the V gene TRBV28, with a weak D call TRBD1 (5 bases). V lost 3 bases and J 3 bases, leaving 8 bases between the germline ends. This CDR3 region has 13 residues. The germline V gene encodes CDR1 MDHEN and CDR2 SYDVKM. The CDR3 nucleotides read TGTGCCAGCAGTTTTCCAGGGCACTATGGCTACACCTTC. Translated, it gives CASSFPGHYGYTF.

Notes on this clone: The identical CDR3 is also encoded by other nucleotide sequences in the sample. The rearrangement joins TRBV4-2 to TRBJ1-6, with D possibly being TRBD1 (6 bases). The germline gives CDR1 LGHNA, CDR2 YNFKEQ. V was clipped by 0 bases and J by 7 bases, with 13 bases between them. The CDR3 spans 16 residues. The CDR3 spells CASSQEPTGGNSPLHF. For the CDR3, the DNA is TGTGCCAGCAGCCAAGAGCCGACAGGCGGGAATTCACCCCTCCACTTT.

The gene calls are TRBV20-1 and TRBJ2-7; TRBD2 agrees at 10 bases. The V gene's germline CDR1 is DFQATT and CDR2 SNEGSKA (reference sequence). This CDR3 region has 11 residues. V lost 1 base, J lost 12 bases, and 3 bases stayed unmatched. CDR3 protein: CSARASGGRYV. The CDR3 coding sequence is TGCAGTGCTAGAGCTAGCGGGGGCCGGTACGTC.